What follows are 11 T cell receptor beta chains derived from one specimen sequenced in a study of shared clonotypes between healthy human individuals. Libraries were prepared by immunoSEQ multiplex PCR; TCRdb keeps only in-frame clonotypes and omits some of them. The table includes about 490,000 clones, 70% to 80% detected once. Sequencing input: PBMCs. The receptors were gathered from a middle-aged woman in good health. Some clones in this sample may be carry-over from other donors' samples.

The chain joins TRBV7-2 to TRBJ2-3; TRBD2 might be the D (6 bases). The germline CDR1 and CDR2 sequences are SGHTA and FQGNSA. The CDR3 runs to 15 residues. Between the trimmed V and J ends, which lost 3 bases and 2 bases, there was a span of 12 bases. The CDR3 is CASSFYRGYTDTQYF. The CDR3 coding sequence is TGTGCCAGCAGCTTTTATCGGGGGTACACAGATACGCAGTATTTT.

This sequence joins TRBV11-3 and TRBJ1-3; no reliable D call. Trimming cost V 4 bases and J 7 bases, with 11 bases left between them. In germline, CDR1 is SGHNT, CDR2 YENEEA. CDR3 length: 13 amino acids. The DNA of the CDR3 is TGTGCCAGCAGCTCCCAGCCGGGGAACACCATATATTTT. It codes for CASSSQPGNTIYF.

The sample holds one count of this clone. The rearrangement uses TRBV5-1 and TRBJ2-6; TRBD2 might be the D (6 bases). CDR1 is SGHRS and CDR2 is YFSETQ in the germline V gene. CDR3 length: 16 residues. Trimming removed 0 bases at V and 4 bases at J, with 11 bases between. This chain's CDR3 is CASSLGGDPGANVLTF. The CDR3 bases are TGCGCCAGCAGCTTGGGGGGGGACCCCGGGGCCAACGTCCTGACTTTC. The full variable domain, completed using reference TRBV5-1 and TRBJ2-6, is KAGVTQTPRYLIKTRGQQVTLSCSPISGHRSVSWYQQTPGQGLQFLFEYFSETQRNKGNFPGRFSGRQFSNSRSEMNVSTLELGDSALYLCASSLGGDPGANVLTFGAGSRLTVL.

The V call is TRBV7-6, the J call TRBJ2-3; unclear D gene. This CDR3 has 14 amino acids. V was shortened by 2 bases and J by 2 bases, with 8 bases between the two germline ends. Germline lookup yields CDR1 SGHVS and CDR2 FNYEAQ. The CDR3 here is CASSLRPLTDTQYF. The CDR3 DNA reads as TGTGCCAGCAGCTTAAGGCCACTCACAGATACGCAGTATTTT. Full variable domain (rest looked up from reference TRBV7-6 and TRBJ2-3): GAGVSQSPRYKVTKRGQDVALRCDPISGHVSLYWYRQALGQGPEFLTYFNYEAQQDKSGLPNDRFSAERPEGSISTLTIQRTEQRDSAMYRCASSLRPLTDTQYFGPGTRLTVL.

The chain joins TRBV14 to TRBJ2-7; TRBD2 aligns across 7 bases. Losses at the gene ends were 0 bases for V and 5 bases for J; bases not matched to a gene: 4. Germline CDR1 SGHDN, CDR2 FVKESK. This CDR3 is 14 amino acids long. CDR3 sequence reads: CASSQEGGFHEQYF. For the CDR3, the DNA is TGTGCCAGCAGCCAAGAGGGAGGGTTCCACGAGCAGTACTTC. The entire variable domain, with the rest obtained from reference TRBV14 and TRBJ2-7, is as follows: EAGVTQFPSHSVIEKGQTVTLRCDPISGHDNLYWYRRVMGKEIKFLLHFVKESKQDESGMPNNRFLAERTGGTYSTLKVQPAELEDSGVYFCASSQEGGFHEQYFGPGTRLTVT.

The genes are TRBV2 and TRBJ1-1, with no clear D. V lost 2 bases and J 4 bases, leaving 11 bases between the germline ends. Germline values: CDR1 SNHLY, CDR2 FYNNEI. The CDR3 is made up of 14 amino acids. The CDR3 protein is CASSETPSGTEAFF. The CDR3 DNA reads TGTGCCAGCAGTGAAACTCCCTCGGGCACTGAAGCTTTCTTT.

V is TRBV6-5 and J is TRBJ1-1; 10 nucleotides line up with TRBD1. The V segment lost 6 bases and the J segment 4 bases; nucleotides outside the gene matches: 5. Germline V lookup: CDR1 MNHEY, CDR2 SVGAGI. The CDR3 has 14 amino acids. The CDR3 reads CASSGQGEGTEAFF. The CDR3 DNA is TGTGCCAGCAGCGGACAGGGGGAGGGCACTGAAGCTTTCTTT.

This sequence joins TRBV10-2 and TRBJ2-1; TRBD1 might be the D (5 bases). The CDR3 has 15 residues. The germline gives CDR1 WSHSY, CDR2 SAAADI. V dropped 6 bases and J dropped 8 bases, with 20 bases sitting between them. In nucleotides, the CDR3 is TGCGCCAGCAGCAAAGAGCTGGGGCGGACCGATGAGCAGTTCTTC. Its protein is CASSKELGRTDEQFF.

The CDR3 loop is CASSARGHQNTEAFF. The DNA of the CDR3 is TGTGCCAGCAGCGCTCGGGGACATCAGAACACTGAAGCTTTCTTT. The chain has TRBV9 and TRBJ1-1, with D perhaps TRBD1 (6 bases). Germline V gene lookup returns CDR1 SGDLS and CDR2 YYNGEE. The CDR3 is 15 residues long. V lost 3 bases, J lost 1 base, and 13 bases lay in between. Drawing the rest from reference TRBV9 and TRBJ1-1, the complete variable domain is DSGVTQTPKHLITATGQRVTLRCSPRSGDLSVYWYQQSLDQGLQFLIQYYNGEERAKGNILERFSAQQFPDLHSELNLSSLELGDSALYFCASSARGHQNTEAFFGQGTRLTVV.

This CDR3 reads CASSVGTAHGYTF. The CDR3 DNA reads as TGTGCCAGCAGTGTCGGGACAGCTCATGGCTACACCTTC. The gene calls are TRBV2 and TRBJ1-2; 7 nucleotides line up with TRBD1. Trimming removed 4 bases from V and 6 bases from J; junction bases left unmatched: 5. The CDR3 is 13 amino acids. The germline gives CDR1 SNHLY, CDR2 FYNNEI.

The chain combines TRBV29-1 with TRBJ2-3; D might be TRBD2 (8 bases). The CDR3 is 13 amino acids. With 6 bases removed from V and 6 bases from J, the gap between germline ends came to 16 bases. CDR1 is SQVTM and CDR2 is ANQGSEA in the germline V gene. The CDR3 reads CSVAGEGADTQYF. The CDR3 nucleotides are TGCAGCGTAGCGGGAGAGGGGGCTGATACGCAGTATTTT.